Listed below are T cell receptor beta chains from one sample, sequenced in a study of identical twins. From the 5' RACE reads, TCRdb called clonotypes with MiXCR, one entry per CDR3 protein. The data show approximately 260,000 distinct CDR3 sequences, with approximately 8.3% seen just once and 3% to 3.5% held by the top ten. These data are also associated with another study on yellow fever vaccine responses in identical twins.

The specimen sequenced was CD8+ T cells sorted from blood. The receptors stem from a young woman in good health. Both conserved end residues are part of each CDR3. A D gene is named only where the DNA matches it firmly. Where a row states a size, it is once, few, many or the class of an expanded clone; other rows omit it.

size: -; V: TRBV7-2; J: TRBJ1-1; D: -; CDR3: CASSLRGENTEAFF; DNA: TGTGCCAGCAGCTTAAGGGGGGAGAACACTGAAGCTTTCTTT
size: -; V: TRBV7-9; J: TRBJ2-7; D: TRBD1; CDR3: CASSPTDREGSYEQYF; DNA: TGTGCCAGCAGCCCGACGGACAGGGAAGGGTCCTACGAGCAGTACTTC
size: -; V: TRBV7-2; J: TRBJ2-3; D: -; CDR3: CASSLDGASTDTQYF; DNA: TGTGCCAGCAGCTTAGATGGGGCTAGCACAGATACGCAGTATTTT
size: -; V: TRBV6-4; J: TRBJ1-1; D: -; CDR3: CASSETGGLATEAFF; DNA: TGTGCCAGCAGTGAGACTGGCGGGTTGGCCACTGAAGCTTTCTTT
size: few; V: TRBV27; J: TRBJ2-5; D: -; CDR3: CASSPQDGQETQYF; DNA: TGTGCCAGCAGTCCCCAGGACGGCCAAGAGACCCAGTACTTC
size: many; V: TRBV2; J: TRBJ1-1; D: TRBD1; CDR3: CASSETGTGATEAFF; DNA: TGTGCCAGCAGTGAAACCGGGACAGGGGCCACTGAAGCTTTCTTT
size: -; V: TRBV7-9; J: TRBJ1-6; D: TRBD1; CDR3: CASSSTGENSPLHF; DNA: TGTGCCAGCAGCTCAACAGGGGAAAATTCACCCCTCCACTTT
size: few; V: TRBV10-3; J: TRBJ2-2; D: TRBD2; CDR3: CAIMVLREGTNTGELFF; DNA: TGTGCCATCATGGTGTTGCGGGAGGGCACTAACACCGGGGAGCTGTTTTTT
size: many; V: TRBV7-9; J: TRBJ2-7; D: -; CDR3: CASSSPSVPYEQYF; DNA: TGTGCCAGCAGCTCCCCTTCAGTCCCTTACGAGCAGTACTTC
size: many; V: TRBV29-1; J: TRBJ2-1; D: TRBD2; CDR3: CSERLAGYNEQFF; DNA: TGCAGCGAGCGACTAGCGGGGTACAATGAGCAGTTCTTC
size: -; V: TRBV7-9; J: TRBJ2-5; D: -; CDR3: CASSQAKGGEETQYF; DNA: TGTGCCAGCAGCCAGGCGAAGGGGGGGGAAGAGACCCAGTACTTC
size: -; V: TRBV5-1; J: TRBJ2-2; D: -; CDR3: CASSSDGYTGELFF; DNA: TGCGCCAGCAGCTCGGACGGATACACCGGGGAGCTGTTTTTT